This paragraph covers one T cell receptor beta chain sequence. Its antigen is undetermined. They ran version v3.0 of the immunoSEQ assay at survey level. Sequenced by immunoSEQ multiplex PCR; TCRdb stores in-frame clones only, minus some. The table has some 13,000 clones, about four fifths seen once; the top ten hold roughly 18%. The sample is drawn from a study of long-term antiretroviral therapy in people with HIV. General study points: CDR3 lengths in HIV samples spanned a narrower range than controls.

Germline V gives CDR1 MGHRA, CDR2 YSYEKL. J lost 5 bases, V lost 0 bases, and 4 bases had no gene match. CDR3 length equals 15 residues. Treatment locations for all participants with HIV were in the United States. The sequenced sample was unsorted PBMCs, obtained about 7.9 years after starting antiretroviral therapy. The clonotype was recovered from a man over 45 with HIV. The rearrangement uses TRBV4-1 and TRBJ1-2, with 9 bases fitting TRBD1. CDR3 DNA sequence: TGCGCCAGCAGCCAAGATCAAGGGACAGGGTATGGCTACACCTTC. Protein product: CASSQDQGTGYGYTF.